Sequencing of this T cell receptor (beta chain) was carried out in a study of T cell responses to AZD1222 COVID-19 vaccine. Notes on the study in general: Only 5 or 6 AZD1222 recipients were seropositive at baseline. White British donors predominated, females outnumbered males, and clonal diversity was possibly underestimated. Nearly half of spike-specific TCRs reportedly target variant regions that are unmutated in the B.1.351 and B.1.1.7 variants.

Data came from immunoSEQ multiplex PCR; TCRdb stores just in-frame clones and leaves some out. This sample has 150,000 or so clones, with more than 85% found just once. As to this clone: The antigen remains unidentified.

V lost 4 bases to trimming and J lost 3 bases; unmatched junction nucleotides: 3. Germline CDR1 reads SGDLS; CDR2 reads YYNGEE. The length of the CDR3 is 14 residues. The V call is TRBV9, the J call TRBJ1-4, with 7 bases matching TRBD1. Sequencing used peripheral blood, obtained 28 days after the second AZD1222 dose. The clonotype comes from an adult who received the AZD1222 COVID-19 vaccine. For the CDR3, the DNA is TGTGCCAGCAGCCTTACAGGGGCTAATGAAAAACTGTTTTTT. Translation: CASSLTGANEKLFF.